Below, 32 T cell receptor beta chains from the same sample are listed, as sequenced in a study of T cell clonality in common variable immunodeficiency. The method was immunoSEQ multiplex PCR; TCRdb's version includes in-frame clones alone and lacks a portion of them. The sample lists 30,000 or so clones, none appearing once, the ten largest making up approximately 3.9%. Sequencing was carried out using peripheral blood mononuclear cells. The receptors were gathered from a person between 18 and 75 years old in good health.

This clone has ten or more counts. The covered CDR3 bases are TGCAGTGCTCCGCAGGGGAACACTGAA. This gives the protein CSAPQGNTE. The whole CDR3 sequence is CSAPQGNTEAFF. This chain links TRBV20-1 with TRBJ1-1, with D possibly TRBD1 on 5 matching bases. The observed sequence ends 3 residues before the CDR3 terminus, with the missing tail filled in from the germline J gene. Trimming took 5 bases from V and 1 from J, leaving 8 bases between them. The CDR3 sequence is 12 residues long. Germline lookup yields CDR1 DFQATT and CDR2 SNEGSKA (reference sequence).

This clone was observed at least ten times. The read terminates 3 residues before the CDR3 end, so the remaining end is supplied by the germline J gene. The rearrangement joins TRBV30 to TRBJ2-7; 9 nucleotides align to TRBD1. Germline values: CDR1 GTSNPN, CDR2 SVGIG (reference sequence). V trimming: 1 base; J trimming: 0 bases; junction bases outside the gene matches: 4. The length of the CDR3 is 15 residues. The sequenced part of the CDR3 DNA is TGTGCCTGGAGTGGGGCGACAGGGGGCTCCTACGAG. It is translated as CAWSGATGGSYE. The CDR3 as a whole reads CAWSGATGGSYEQYF.

This clone was recorded at least ten times. CDR3 in amino acids: CASSIGQGNTEAFF. The sequenced CDR3 bases are TGTGCCAGTAGTATTGGGCAGGGGAACACTGAA. The J gene is TRBJ1-1, the V gene TRBV19; D might be TRBD1 (5 bases). The CDR3 end lies 3 residues beyond the end of the read and is filled in from the germline J gene. Germline V gene lookup returns CDR1 LNHDA and CDR2 SQIVND (reference sequence). Trimming stripped 3 bases from V and 1 base from J, with 9 bases between. CDR3 length: 14 amino acids.

Details on this clone: The read halts 3 residues ahead of the CDR3 end, with the missing end drawn from the germline J gene. The rearrangement uses TRBV20-1 and TRBJ2-7, with 11 bases that match TRBD2. CDR3 length equals 14 residues. CDR1 and CDR2 from the germline V gene are DFQATT and SNEGSKA (reference sequence). After removal of 3 bases from V and 6 bases from J, the junction contained 7 bases not matched to a gene. Incomplete CDR3 DNA: TGCAGTGCTAGTCTCCTAGCGGGGGGAGGCGAG. This codes for CSASLLAGGGE. The entire CDR3 protein reads CSASLLAGGGEQYF.

This clone was recorded many times. Coverage ceases 3 residues before the CDR3 finishes, and the germline J gene fills in the end. The sample carries other DNA sequences with the same CDR3. The J gene is TRBJ1-1, the V gene TRBV30; D may be TRBD1 (5 bases). This CDR3 spans 14 amino acids. Germline V gene data show CDR1 as GTSNPN and CDR2 as SVGIG (reference sequence). Trimming took off 4 bases at V and 6 bases at J, with 18 bases between the two ends. CDR3 bases read: TGTGCCTGGATCCAAGGGGCGCTTGACGCTGAA. Translated: CAWIQGALDAE. The whole CDR3 sequence reads CAWIQGALDAEAFF.

About this clone itself: The read stops 3 residues short of the end of the CDR3; the missing end is completed from the germline J gene. J is TRBJ1-2 and V is TRBV20-1; TRBD1 might be the D (6 bases). Germline V gene lookup returns CDR1 DFQATT and CDR2 SNEGSKA (reference sequence). The ends were cut back, 6 bases at V and 6 bases at J, with 14 bases in the middle. This CDR3 has 12 residues. The CDR3 bases that were read are TGCAGTGCCAGAACAGGGCTCGATGGC. This sequence encodes CSARTGLDG. The complete CDR3 protein is CSARTGLDGYTF.

This clone was observed at least ten times. The CDR3 is CASRRPGDNQPQHF. Partial CDR3 DNA: TGCGCCAGCAGGAGGCCCGGGGACAATCAGCCC. The J gene is TRBJ1-5, the V gene TRBV10-1; D is unresolved. The observed sequence ends 3 residues before the CDR3 terminus, with the missing tail filled in from the germline J gene. Germline-derived CDR1 and CDR2 are WNHNN and SYGVQD (reference sequence). The ends were cut back, 6 bases at V and 3 bases at J, with 12 bases in the middle. The CDR3 is 14 amino acids.

This clone occurred many times. The observed sequence ends 3 residues before the CDR3 terminus, with the missing tail filled in from the germline J gene. This chain uses TRBV30 with TRBJ2-7, with TRBD1 identical over 9 bases. The germline CDR1 and CDR2 sequences are GTSNPN and SVGIG (reference sequence). The J segment lost 2 bases and the V segment lost 8 bases, leaving 7 bases of the junction unmatched. The CDR3 length is 13 residues. CDR3 DNA (partial): TGTGCCAGTAACAGGGGGCTAGCCTACGAG. This codes for CASNRGLAYE. The entire CDR3 reads CASNRGLAYEQYF.

This clone was recorded many times. The read halts 3 residues ahead of the CDR3 end, with the missing end drawn from the germline J gene. The chain recombines TRBV7-2 with TRBJ2-5; D remains unclear. CDR3 size: 12 residues. V dropped 5 bases and J dropped 4 bases, with 8 bases sitting between them. Germline V gives CDR1 SGHTA, CDR2 FQGNSA. This CDR3 reads CASSRSSETQYF. The covered CDR3 bases are TGTGCCAGCAGCCGGTCTTCAGAGACC. Full variable domain (remainder filled in from reference TRBV7-2 and TRBJ2-5): GAGVSQSPSNKVTEKGKDVELRCDPISGHTALYWYRQSLGQGLEFLIYFQGNSAPDKSGLPSDRFSAERTGGSVSTLTIQRTQQEDSAVYLCASSRSSETQYFGPGTRLLVL.

There are many counts of this clone. Read data end 3 residues before the CDR3 end; the end is taken from the germline J gene. The gene calls are TRBV7-9 and TRBJ2-2; D is uncertain. The CDR3 is 10 residues long. V was cut by 10 bases and J by 3 bases, with 3 bases left in between. Per germline, CDR1 SEHNR and CDR2 FQNEAQ (reference sequence). The CDR3 reads CATDTGELFF. The sequenced part of the CDR3 DNA is TGTGCCACCGACACCGGGGAG. Combining the CDR3 with reference TRBV7-9 and TRBJ2-2 gives the whole variable domain DTGVSQNPRHKITKRGQNVTFRCDPISEHNRLYWYRQTLGQGPEFLTYFQNEAQLEKSRLLSDRFSAERPKGSFSTLEIQRTEQGDSAMYLCATDTGELFFGEGSRLTVL.

The sample holds many counts of this clone. Coverage ceases 3 residues before the CDR3 finishes, and the germline J gene fills in the end. V and J are TRBV2 and TRBJ1-1; D gene unclear. Germline assignment: CDR1 SNHLY and CDR2 FYNNEI. The CDR3 sequence is 13 residues long. Trimming left V 4 bases short and J 4 bases short, with 10 bases between. The part of the CDR3 DNA that was read is TGTGCCAGCAGTGTTGGCCGGGGCACTGAA. It encodes CASSVGRGTE. The CDR3 in its entirety is CASSVGRGTEAFF.

This clone has ten or more counts. Sequencing ends 3 residues short of the CDR3 end; the germline J gene provides the rest. The chain joins TRBV10-2 to TRBJ2-5; D unclear. Germline-derived CDR1 and CDR2 are WSHSY and SAAADI. V was cut by 2 bases and J by 2 bases, with 9 bases left in between. This CDR3 comprises 14 residues. CDR3 bases read: TGCGCCAGCAGTGAGAGTGAGGTTCAAGAGACC. It yields the protein CASSESEVQET. The whole CDR3 protein is CASSESEVQETQYF.

This clone occurred many times. The CDR3 is cut off 3 residues early in the read; its end comes from the germline J gene. The chain combines TRBV7-2 with TRBJ2-7; 7 nucleotides align to TRBD2. V shed 6 bases, J shed 5 bases, and the junction held 10 bases outside the gene matches. The germline V gene encodes CDR1 SGHTA and CDR2 FQGNSA. The CDR3 extends over 14 amino acids. CDR3 DNA (partial): TGTGCCAGCAGGCCAGGACTAGAACAGGACGAG. It specifies CASRPGLEQDE. The whole CDR3 reads CASRPGLEQDEQYF.

Only a few counts were recorded for this clone. The sequenced fragment ends 3 residues before the CDR3 boundary, so the rest is inferred from the germline J gene. Other DNA sequences of this sample code for an identical CDR3. The V call is TRBV7-8, the J call TRBJ2-7; TRBD2 aligns across 10 bases. This CDR3 spans 15 amino acids. The V gene end was trimmed by 5 bases and the J gene end by 0 bases; junction bases not matched to a gene: 4. Germline CDR1 reads SGHVS; CDR2 reads FQNEAQ. The DNA read from the CDR3 is TGTGCCAGCAGCCCGCGGACTAGCGGCTCCTACGAG. Translation: CASSPRTSGSYE. The full-length CDR3 reads as CASSPRTSGSYEQYF.

This clone was seen repeatedly, ten times or more. The CDR3 end falls 3 residues outside the read, so it is completed with the germline J gene. The V call is TRBV2, the J call TRBJ2-7; 7 bases align to TRBD1. The CDR3 covers 12 residues. Trimming removed 7 bases from V and 3 bases from J; junction bases left unmatched: 3. The germline V gene encodes CDR1 SNHLY and CDR2 FYNNEI. CDR3 bases read: TGTGCCAGCACTGGGGACAGCTACGAG. This encodes CASTGDSYE. The whole CDR3 protein is CASTGDSYEQYF.

Ten or more counts support this clone. Incomplete CDR3 DNA: TGTGCCAGCAGCTTAACAGGGTACACTGAA. It yields the protein CASSLTGYTE. The whole CDR3 protein is CASSLTGYTEAFF. The chain recombines TRBV7-3 with TRBJ1-1; D remains unclear. The CDR3 is cut off 3 residues early in the read; its end comes from the germline J gene. Germline assignment: CDR1 SGHTA and CDR2 FQGTGA. This CDR3 is 13 amino acids long. V lost 0 bases and J lost 3, with 5 bases in between.

In this sample, this clone turned up many times. Read coverage stops 3 residues before the CDR3 terminus; the germline J gene supplies the remainder. This sequence joins TRBV12-3 or TRBV12-4 and TRBJ1-2, with 9 bases lining up with TRBD1. The V segment lost 9 bases and the J segment 6 bases; nucleotides outside the gene matches: 8. This CDR3 is 13 amino acids long. The CDR3 DNA, read in part, is TGTGCCAGTAAAAGACAGGGGGGCGATGGC. The encoded protein is CASKRQGGDG. The entire CDR3 protein is CASKRQGGDGYTF.

In this sample, this clone turned up a few times. A much larger clone is a single base away; this may be a read error. Read data end 3 residues before the CDR3 end; the end is taken from the germline J gene. This rearrangement joins TRBV19 to TRBJ2-3; 7 bases are a match to TRBD1. CDR1 is LNHDA and CDR2 is SQIVND in the germline V gene (reference sequence). The CDR3 covers 14 residues. The sequenced part of the CDR3 DNA is TGTGCCAGTAGTAAACAGGGGTGGGATCAGCCG. Protein: CASSKQGWDQP. The entire CDR3 reads CASSKQGWDQPQYF.

This clone was detected ten times or more. The read halts 3 residues ahead of the CDR3 end, with the missing end drawn from the germline J gene. The rearrangement uses TRBV20-1 and TRBJ1-1; D is possibly TRBD1 (5 bases). Per germline, CDR1 DFQATT and CDR2 SNEGSKA (reference sequence). The length of the CDR3 is 13 residues. V shed 6 bases and J shed 3 bases, with 14 bases lying between them. The CDR3: CSAQTDHYTEAFF. The CDR3 DNA, read in part, is TGCAGTGCCCAGACAGATCACTACACTGAA.

About this clone itself: The junction does not match germline at one end; this may be a read error. The DNA ends 3 residues before the CDR3 does, and the rest of the CDR3 is filled in from the germline J gene. The same CDR3 is also encoded by other DNA sequences in this sample. The chain is built from TRBV7-7 and TRBJ1-2, with D uncertain. The CDR3 consists of 15 residues. The germline gives CDR1 SSHAT, CDR2 FNYEAQ (reference sequence). The CDR3 DNA, read in part, is TGTGCTAGCAGCTTAGCGAGGCGGCGACCTTATGGC. As protein: CASSLARRRPYG. The entire CDR3 protein is CASSLARRRPYGYTF. Full variable domain (missing parts from reference TRBV7-7 and TRBJ1-2): GAGVSQSPRYKVTKRGQDVTLRCDPISSHATLYWYQQALGQGPEFLTYFNYEAQPDKSGLPSDRFSAERPEGSISTLTIQRTEQRDSAMYRCASSLARRRPYGYTFGSGTRLTVV.

In its sample, this clone was seen many times. The part of the CDR3 DNA that was read is TGCGCCAGCAGCTTGACAGGGCGGGAAAGCCAAGAGACG. This codes for CASSLTGRESQET. The entire CDR3 is CASSLTGRESQETQYF. This chain joins TRBV5-1 and TRBJ2-3; D possibly matches TRBD1 or TRBD2 (6 bases each). Sequencing ends 3 residues short of the CDR3 end; the germline J gene provides the rest. This CDR3 has 16 residues. Germline CDR1 reads SGHRS; CDR2 reads YFSETQ. The entire variable domain, with the rest obtained from reference TRBV5-1 and TRBJ2-3, is as follows: KAGVTQTPRYLIKTRGQQVTLSCSPISGHRSVSWYQQTPGQGLQFLFEYFSETQRNKGNFPGRFSGRQFSNSRSEMNVSTLELGDSALYLCASSLTGRESQETQYFGPGTRLTVL.

This clone has a count of ten or more. The read ends 3 residues before the CDR3 terminus; that terminus is restored from the germline J gene. This chain uses TRBV5-5 with TRBJ1-2; 12 nucleotides match TRBD1. The CDR3 is made up of 15 amino acids. Germline CDR1 is SGHKS and CDR2 is YYEKEE (reference sequence). The trim removed 3 bases at V and 3 bases at J, leaving 3 bases unmatched. CDR3: CASSSGTGGDYGYTF. CDR3 bases read: TGTGCCAGCAGCTCTGGGACAGGGGGCGACTATGGC.

This clone was counted at least ten times. The read falls 3 residues short of the CDR3 end, and the missing part is taken from the germline J gene. The gene calls are TRBV4-1 and TRBJ1-4, with a possible D match to TRBD1 (5 bases). CDR1 and CDR2 (germline): MGHRA, YSYEKL. This CDR3 is built from 15 residues. V was trimmed by 2 bases and J by 5 bases, leaving 12 bases between them. The DNA read from the CDR3 is TGCGCCAGCAGCCAATCTGGACAAAAAAATGAAAAA. It yields the protein CASSQSGQKNEK. The whole CDR3 reads CASSQSGQKNEKLFF.

The table lists this clone with many counts. Coverage ceases 3 residues before the CDR3 finishes, and the germline J gene fills in the end. The rearrangement uses TRBV16 and TRBJ1-1, with 8 positions matching TRBD1. Trimming removed 0 bases from V and 2 bases from J; junction bases left unmatched: 5. CDR1 is KGHSY and CDR2 is FQNENV in the germline V gene. This CDR3 has 16 amino acids. The CDR3 spells CASSQSSAGGNTEAFF. The sequenced CDR3 bases are TGTGCCAGCAGCCAATCCAGTGCAGGGGGCAACACTGAA.

This clone was picked up many times. The read ends 3 residues shy of where the CDR3 ends; the end is completed using the germline J gene. The chain is built from TRBV20-1 and TRBJ1-4, with 7 bases that match TRBD1. The CDR3 length is 14 residues. Germline V gene sequence: CDR1 DFQATT, CDR2 SNEGSKA (reference sequence). V lost 1 base and J lost 8; bases outside the gene matches: 7. CDR3 DNA, as far as it was read: TGCAGTGCTAGAGGTGCGACAGGGCGGGAAAAA. It encodes CSARGATGREK. The CDR3 reads in full as CSARGATGREKLFF.

This clone has only a few counts. The sequenced fragment ends 3 residues before the CDR3 boundary, so the rest is inferred from the germline J gene. This rearrangement joins TRBV7-2 to TRBJ1-2, with D possibly matching TRBD1 (5 bases). The CDR3 contains 14 residues. Per the germline V gene, CDR1 is SGHTA and CDR2 is FQGNSA. V gave up 5 bases and J gave up 4 bases, with 14 bases separating them. Partial CDR3 DNA: TGTGCCAGCAGCCCCATGAGGGGAGCCTATGGC. The encoded protein is CASSPMRGAYG. The entire CDR3 protein reads CASSPMRGAYGYTF.

This clone was counted ten times or more. The read finishes 3 residues shy of the CDR3 end, and the germline J gene is used to complete it. The chain recombines TRBV14 with TRBJ2-3; maybe TRBD2 (5 bases). This CDR3 is 15 amino acids long. Trimming cost V 7 bases and J 2 bases, with 16 bases left between them. CDR1 SGHDN and CDR2 FVKESK come from the germline V gene. The CDR3: CASNERSTNTDTQYF. CDR3 DNA, as far as it was read: TGTGCCAGCAACGAGCGGTCCACAAACACAGATACG.

This clone showed up many times. The CDR3 extends 3 residues past the end of the read, so its final part is completed from the germline J gene. The chain has TRBV5-1 and TRBJ1-2; TRBD1 matches at 7 bases. The germline V gene has CDR1 SGHRS and CDR2 YFSETQ. V shed 1 base and J 4 bases; nucleotides not matched to a gene: 4. The CDR3 spans 14 residues. The sequenced CDR3 bases are TGCGCCAGCAGCTTGTACAGGGGTGGCTATGGC. Protein: CASSLYRGGYG. Given in full, the CDR3 is CASSLYRGGYGYTF.

In its sample, this clone was seen a few times. The CDR3 end is not reached by the read, which stops 3 residues before it; the germline J gene fills it in. The gene calls are TRBV30 and TRBJ2-3, with 9 bases aligning to TRBD2. Germline CDR1 is GTSNPN and CDR2 is SVGIG (reference sequence). The CDR3 length is 15 residues. After removal of 2 bases from V and 5 bases from J, the junction contained 8 bases not matched to a gene. The sequenced CDR3 bases are TGTGCCTGGAGTCTCAGGCGGGGGGGGCTAGATACG. It translates to CAWSLRRGGLDT. From start to end, the CDR3 is CAWSLRRGGLDTQYF.

Many counts were recorded for this clone. The read terminates 3 residues before the CDR3 end, so the remaining end is supplied by the germline J gene. The chain links TRBV20-1 to TRBJ1-5; D is ambiguous. V lost 4 bases, J lost 6 bases, and 10 bases lay in between. The CDR3 is 12 residues long. Germline CDR1 reads DFQATT; CDR2 reads SNEGSKA (reference sequence). The CDR3 bases that were read are TGCAGTGCTACCCGGGTAGGTCAGCCC. It is translated as CSATRVGQP. The whole CDR3 sequence is CSATRVGQPQHF.

This clone was seen ten or more times. The sequenced fragment ends 3 residues before the CDR3 boundary, so the rest is inferred from the germline J gene. The gene calls are TRBV18 and TRBJ2-2; D remains unclear. CDR3 length: 14 amino acids. In germline, CDR1 is KGHSH, CDR2 LQKENI. The CDR3 loop is CASSPPRLNEKLFF. The CDR3 DNA, read in part, is TGTGCCAGCTCACCACCGCGCCTTAATGAAAAG.

This clone was seen ten or more times. Sequencing ends 3 residues short of the CDR3 end; the germline J gene provides the rest. The genes are TRBV18 and TRBJ2-4; TRBD1 aligns across 9 bases. V was clipped by 3 bases and J by 4 bases; unmatched bases: 4. CDR1 and CDR2 (germline): KGHSH, LQKENI. This CDR3 contains 15 residues. The chain's CDR3 is CASSPLDRGKNIQYF. The DNA read from the CDR3 is TGTGCCAGCTCACCTTTGGACAGGGGTAAAAACATT.